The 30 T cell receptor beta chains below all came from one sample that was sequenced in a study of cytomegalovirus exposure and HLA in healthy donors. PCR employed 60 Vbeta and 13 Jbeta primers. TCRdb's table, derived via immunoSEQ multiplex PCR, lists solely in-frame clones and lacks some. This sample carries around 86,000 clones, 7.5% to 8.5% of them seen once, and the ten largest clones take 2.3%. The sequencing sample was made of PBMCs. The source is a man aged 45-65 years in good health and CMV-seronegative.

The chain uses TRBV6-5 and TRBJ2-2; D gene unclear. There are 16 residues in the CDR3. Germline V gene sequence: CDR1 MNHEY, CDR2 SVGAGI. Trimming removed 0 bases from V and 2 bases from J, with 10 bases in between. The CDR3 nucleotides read TGTGCCAGCAGTTACTCGAAGAGGAGAAACACCGGGGAGCTGTTTTTT. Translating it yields CASSYSKRRNTGELFF.

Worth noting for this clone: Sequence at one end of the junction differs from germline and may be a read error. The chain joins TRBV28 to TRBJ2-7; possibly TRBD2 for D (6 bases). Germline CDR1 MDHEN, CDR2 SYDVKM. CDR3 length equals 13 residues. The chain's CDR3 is CASNGDSPYKQYF. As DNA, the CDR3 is TGTGCCAGCAACGGGGACTCCCCCTACAAGCAGTACTTC.

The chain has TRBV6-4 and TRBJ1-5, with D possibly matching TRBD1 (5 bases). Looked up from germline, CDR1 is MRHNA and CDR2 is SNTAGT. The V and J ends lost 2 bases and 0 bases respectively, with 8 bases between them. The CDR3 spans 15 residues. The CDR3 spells CASSDQTDSNQPQHF. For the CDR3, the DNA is TGTGCCAGCAGTGACCAGACAGATAGCAATCAGCCCCAGCATTTT.

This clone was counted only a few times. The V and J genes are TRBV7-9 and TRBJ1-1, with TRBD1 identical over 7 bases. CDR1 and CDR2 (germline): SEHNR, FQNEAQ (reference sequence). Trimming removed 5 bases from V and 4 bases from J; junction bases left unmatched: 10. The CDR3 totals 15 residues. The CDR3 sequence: CASSRTGAFGTEAFF. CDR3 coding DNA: TGTGCCAGCAGCCGAACAGGGGCTTTTGGCACTGAAGCTTTCTTT. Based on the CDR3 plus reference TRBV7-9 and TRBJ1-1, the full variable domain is DTGVSQNPRHKITKRGQNVTFRCDPISEHNRLYWYRQTLGQGPEFLTYFQNEAQLEKSRLLSDRFSAERPKGSFSTLEIQRTEQGDSAMYLCASSRTGAFGTEAFFGQGTRLTVV.

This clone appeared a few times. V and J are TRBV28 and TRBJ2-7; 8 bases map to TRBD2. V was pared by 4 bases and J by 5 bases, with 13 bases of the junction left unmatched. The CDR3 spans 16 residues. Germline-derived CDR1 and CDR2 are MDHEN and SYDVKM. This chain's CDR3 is CASSSWTSRGKNEQYF. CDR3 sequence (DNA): TGTGCCAGCAGTTCCTGGACTAGCCGAGGGAAGAACGAGCAGTACTTC.

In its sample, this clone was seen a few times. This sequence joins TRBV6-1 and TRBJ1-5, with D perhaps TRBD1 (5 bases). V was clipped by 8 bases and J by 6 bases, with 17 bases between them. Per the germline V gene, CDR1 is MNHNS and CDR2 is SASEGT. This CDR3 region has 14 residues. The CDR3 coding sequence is TGTGCCAGCCTATTCGACAGTCTCGCTCAGCCCCAGCATTTT. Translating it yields CASLFDSLAQPQHF.

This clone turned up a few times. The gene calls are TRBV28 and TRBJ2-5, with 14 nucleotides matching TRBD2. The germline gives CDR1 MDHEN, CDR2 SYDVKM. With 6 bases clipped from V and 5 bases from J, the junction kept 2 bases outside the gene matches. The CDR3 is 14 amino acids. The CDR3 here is CASRGTSGGETQYF. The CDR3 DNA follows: TGTGCCAGCAGAGGGACTAGCGGGGGCGAGACCCAGTACTTC.

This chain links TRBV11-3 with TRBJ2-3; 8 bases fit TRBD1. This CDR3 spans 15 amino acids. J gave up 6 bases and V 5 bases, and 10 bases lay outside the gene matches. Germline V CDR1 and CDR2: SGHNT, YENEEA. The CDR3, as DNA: TGTGCCAGCAGCCCAGGGGGCGAGGTTTGGGATACGCAGTATTTT. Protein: CASSPGGEVWDTQYF.

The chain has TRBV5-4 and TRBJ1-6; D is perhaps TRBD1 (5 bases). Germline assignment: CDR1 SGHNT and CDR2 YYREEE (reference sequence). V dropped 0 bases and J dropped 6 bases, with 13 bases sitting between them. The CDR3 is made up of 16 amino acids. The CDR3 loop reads CASSLGQGLSNSPLHF. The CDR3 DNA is TGTGCCAGCAGCTTGGGCCAGGGTTTAAGTAATTCACCCCTCCACTTT. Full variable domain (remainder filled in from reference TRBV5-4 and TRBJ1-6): ETGVTQSPTHLIKTRGQQVTLRCSSQSGHNTVSWYQQALGQGPQFIFQYYREEENGRGNFPPRFSGLQFPNYSSELNVNALELDDSALYLCASSLGQGLSNSPLHFGNGTRLTVT.

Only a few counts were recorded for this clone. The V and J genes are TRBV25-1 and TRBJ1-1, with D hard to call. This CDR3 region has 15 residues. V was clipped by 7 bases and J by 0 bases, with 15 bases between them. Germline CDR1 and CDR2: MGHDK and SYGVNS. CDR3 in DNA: TGTGCCAGCATAGGCCGAGGGTTGCTGAACACTGAAGCTTTCTTT. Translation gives CASIGRGLLNTEAFF.

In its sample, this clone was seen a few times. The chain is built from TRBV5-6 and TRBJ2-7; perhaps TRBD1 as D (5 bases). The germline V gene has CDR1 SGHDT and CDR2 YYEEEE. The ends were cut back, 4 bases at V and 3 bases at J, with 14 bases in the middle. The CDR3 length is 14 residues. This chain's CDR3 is CASSLSDQGYEQYF. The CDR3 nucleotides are TGTGCCAGCAGCCTCTCCGATCAGGGCTACGAGCAGTACTTC.

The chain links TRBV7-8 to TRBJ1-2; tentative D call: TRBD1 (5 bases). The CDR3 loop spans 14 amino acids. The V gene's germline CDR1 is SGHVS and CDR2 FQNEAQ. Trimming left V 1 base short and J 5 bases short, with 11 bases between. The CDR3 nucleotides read TGTGCCAGCAGCTTAGAGGGGCAGCCATATGGCTACACCTTC. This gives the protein CASSLEGQPYGYTF.

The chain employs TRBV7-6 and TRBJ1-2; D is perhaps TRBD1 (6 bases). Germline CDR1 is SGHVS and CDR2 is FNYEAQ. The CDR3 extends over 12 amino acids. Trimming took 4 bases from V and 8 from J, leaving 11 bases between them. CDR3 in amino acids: CASSSPGQGYTF. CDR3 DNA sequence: TGTGCCAGCAGCTCACCAGGACAGGGCTACACCTTC.

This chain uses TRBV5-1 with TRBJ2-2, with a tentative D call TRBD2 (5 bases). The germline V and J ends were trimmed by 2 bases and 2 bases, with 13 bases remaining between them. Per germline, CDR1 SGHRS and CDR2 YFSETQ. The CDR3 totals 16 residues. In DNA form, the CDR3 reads TGCGCCAGCAGCTTTGGACTCGGCGAAAACACCGGGGAGCTGTTTTTT. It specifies CASSFGLGENTGELFF.

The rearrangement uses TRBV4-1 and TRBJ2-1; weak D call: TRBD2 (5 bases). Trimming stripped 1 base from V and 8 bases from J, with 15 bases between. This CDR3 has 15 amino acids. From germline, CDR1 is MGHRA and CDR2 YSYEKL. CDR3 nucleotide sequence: TGCGCCAGCAGCCAAGGGGCGGACGAAGCGGATGAGCAGTTCTTC. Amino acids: CASSQGADEADEQFF.

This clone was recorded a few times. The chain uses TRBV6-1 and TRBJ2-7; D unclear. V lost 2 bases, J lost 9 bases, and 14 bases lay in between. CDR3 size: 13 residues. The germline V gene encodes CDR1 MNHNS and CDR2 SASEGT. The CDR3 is CASSERGNLRQYF. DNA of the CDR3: TGTGCCAGCAGTGAACGCGGTAACTTACGGCAGTACTTC.

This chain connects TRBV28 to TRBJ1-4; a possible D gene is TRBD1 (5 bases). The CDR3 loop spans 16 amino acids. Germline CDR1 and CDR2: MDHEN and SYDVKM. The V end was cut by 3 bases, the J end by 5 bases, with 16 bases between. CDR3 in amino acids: CASSLNPGLGNEKLFF. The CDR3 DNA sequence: TGTGCCAGCAGTTTGAACCCAGGGTTGGGGAATGAAAAACTGTTTTTT.

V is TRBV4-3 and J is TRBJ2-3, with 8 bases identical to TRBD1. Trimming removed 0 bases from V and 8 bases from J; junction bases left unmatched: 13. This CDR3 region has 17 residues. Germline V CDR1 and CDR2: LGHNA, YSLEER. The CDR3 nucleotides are TGCGCCAGCAGCCAAGATGAGTCCGGGACAGGATCCGCTACGCAGTATTTT. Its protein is CASSQDESGTGSATQYF.

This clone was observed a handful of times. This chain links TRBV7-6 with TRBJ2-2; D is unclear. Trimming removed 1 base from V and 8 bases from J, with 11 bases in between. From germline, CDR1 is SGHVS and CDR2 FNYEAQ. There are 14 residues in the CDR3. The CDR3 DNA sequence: TGTGCCAGCAGCTTAGAACAGTCCGCGGGGGAGCTGTTTTTT. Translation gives CASSLEQSAGELFF.

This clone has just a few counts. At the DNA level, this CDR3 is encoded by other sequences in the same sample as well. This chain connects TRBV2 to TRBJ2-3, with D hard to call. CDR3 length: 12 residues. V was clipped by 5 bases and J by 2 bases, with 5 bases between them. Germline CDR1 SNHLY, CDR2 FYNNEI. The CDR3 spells CASSPNTDTQYF. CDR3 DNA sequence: TGTGCCAGCAGTCCCAACACAGATACGCAGTATTTT.

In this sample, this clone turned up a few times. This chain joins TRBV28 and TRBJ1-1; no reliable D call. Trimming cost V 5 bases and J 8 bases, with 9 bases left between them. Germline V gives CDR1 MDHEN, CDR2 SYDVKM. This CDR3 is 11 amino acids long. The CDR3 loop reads CASSLRVEAFF. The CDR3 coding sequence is TGTGCCAGCAGTCTCCGGGTCGAAGCTTTCTTT.

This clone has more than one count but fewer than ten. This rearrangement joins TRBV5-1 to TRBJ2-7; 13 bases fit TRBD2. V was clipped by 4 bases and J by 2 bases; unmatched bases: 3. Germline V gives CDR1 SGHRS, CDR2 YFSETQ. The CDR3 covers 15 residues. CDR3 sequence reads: CASSHTSGRAYEQYF. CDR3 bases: TGCGCCAGCAGCCATACTAGCGGGAGGGCCTACGAGCAGTACTTC.

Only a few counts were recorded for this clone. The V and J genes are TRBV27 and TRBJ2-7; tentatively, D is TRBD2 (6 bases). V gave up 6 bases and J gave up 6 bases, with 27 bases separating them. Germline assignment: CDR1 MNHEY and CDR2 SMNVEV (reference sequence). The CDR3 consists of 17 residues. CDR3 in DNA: TGTGCCAGCAGCTCGGCGTGGAGGGGAACATGGGCTCCCGAGCAGTACTTC. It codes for CASSSAWRGTWAPEQYF.

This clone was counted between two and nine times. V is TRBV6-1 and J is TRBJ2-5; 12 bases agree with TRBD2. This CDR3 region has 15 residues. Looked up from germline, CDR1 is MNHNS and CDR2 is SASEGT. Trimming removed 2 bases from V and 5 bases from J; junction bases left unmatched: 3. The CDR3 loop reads CASSELAGGPETQYF. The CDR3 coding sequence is TGTGCCAGCAGTGAACTAGCGGGAGGGCCGGAGACCCAGTACTTC.

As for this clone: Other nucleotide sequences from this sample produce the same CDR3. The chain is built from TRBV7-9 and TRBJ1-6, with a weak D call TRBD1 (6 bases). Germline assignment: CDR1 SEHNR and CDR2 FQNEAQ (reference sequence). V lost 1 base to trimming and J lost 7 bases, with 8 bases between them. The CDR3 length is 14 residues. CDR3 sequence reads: CASSLGTANSPLHF. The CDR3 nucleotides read TGTGCCAGCAGCTTAGGGACAGCGAATTCACCCCTCCACTTT.

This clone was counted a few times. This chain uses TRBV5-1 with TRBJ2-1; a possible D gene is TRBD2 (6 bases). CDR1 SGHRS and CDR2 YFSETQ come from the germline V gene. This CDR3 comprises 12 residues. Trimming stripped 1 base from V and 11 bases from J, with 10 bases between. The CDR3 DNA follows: TGCGCCAGCAGCTTGACGGGGGAGAAGCAGTTCTTC. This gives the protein CASSLTGEKQFF. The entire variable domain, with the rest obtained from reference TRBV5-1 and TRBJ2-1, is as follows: KAGVTQTPRYLIKTRGQQVTLSCSPISGHRSVSWYQQTPGQGLQFLFEYFSETQRNKGNFPGRFSGRQFSNSRSEMNVSTLELGDSALYLCASSLTGEKQFFGPGTRLTVL.

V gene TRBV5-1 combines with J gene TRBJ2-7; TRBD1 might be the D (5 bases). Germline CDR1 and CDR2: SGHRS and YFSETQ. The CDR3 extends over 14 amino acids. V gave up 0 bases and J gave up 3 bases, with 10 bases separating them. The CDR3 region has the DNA TGCGCCAGCAGCTTGGCCGCCAGGGACTACGAGCAGTACTTC. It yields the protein CASSLAARDYEQYF.

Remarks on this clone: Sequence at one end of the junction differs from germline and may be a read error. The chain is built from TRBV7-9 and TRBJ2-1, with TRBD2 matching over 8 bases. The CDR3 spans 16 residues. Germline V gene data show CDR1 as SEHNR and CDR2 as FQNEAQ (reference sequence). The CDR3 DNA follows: TGTGCCAGAAGCTTGGGGGCGGGAGGATCTTTTAATGAGCAGTTCTTC. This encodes CARSLGAGGSFNEQFF.

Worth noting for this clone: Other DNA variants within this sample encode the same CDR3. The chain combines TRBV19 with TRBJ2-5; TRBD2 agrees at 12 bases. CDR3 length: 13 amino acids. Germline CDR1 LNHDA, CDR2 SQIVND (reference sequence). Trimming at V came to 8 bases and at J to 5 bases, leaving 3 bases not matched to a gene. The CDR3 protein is CASRTSGEETQYF. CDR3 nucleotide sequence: TGTGCCAGTCGGACTAGCGGGGAGGAGACCCAGTACTTC.

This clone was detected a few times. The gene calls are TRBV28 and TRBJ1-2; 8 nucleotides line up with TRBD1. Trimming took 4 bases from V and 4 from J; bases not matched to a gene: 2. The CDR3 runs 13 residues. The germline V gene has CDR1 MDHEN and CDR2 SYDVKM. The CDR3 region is CASSSTGGYGYTF. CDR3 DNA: TGTGCCAGCAGTTCCACAGGGGGCTATGGCTACACCTTC.